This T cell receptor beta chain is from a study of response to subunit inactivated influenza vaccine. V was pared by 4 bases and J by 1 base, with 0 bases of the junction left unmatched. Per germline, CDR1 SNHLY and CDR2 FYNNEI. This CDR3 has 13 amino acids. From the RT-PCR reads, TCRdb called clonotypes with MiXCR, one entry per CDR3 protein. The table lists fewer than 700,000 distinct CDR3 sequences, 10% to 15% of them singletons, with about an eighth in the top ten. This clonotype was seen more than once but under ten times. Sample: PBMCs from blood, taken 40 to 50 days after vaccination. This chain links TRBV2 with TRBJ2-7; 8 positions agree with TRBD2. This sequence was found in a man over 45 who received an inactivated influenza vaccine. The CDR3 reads CASSAGGSYEQYF. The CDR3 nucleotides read TGTGCCAGCAGTGCGGGAGGGTCCTACGAGCAGTACTTC.